A selection of T cell receptor beta chains follows, all from one sample in a study of cytomegalovirus exposure and HLA in healthy donors. The table came from immunoSEQ multiplex PCR; TCRdb's copy has only in-frame clones and leaves some out. Of some 68,000 clones in the sample, 90% to 95% were seen once. The sequenced sample was PBMCs. The receptors were gathered from a man younger than 35 in good health and CMV-seropositive. CDR3s leave out the opening cysteine and the closing phenylalanine or tryptophan. The order of the fields is J gene, V gene, CDR3 protein.

j_gene: TRBJ1-1; v_gene: TRBV18; CDR3aa: ASSPRAGLNTEAF
j_gene: TRBJ1-1; v_gene: TRBV30; CDR3aa: ASSRGSVDTEAF
j_gene: TRBJ1-3; v_gene: TRBV4-1; CDR3aa: ASSQGPGKENTIY
j_gene: TRBJ2-5; v_gene: TRBV7-8; CDR3aa: ASSLGESTGGIETQY
j_gene: TRBJ2-5; v_gene: TRBV7-8; CDR3aa: ASSPGLAGAETQY
j_gene: TRBJ2-7; v_gene: TRBV14; CDR3aa: ASSQNRFYEQY
j_gene: TRBJ1-4; v_gene: TRBV28; CDR3aa: ASSLGAAGNEKLF
j_gene: TRBJ2-5; v_gene: TRBV30; CDR3aa: AWMGNRGEKETQY
j_gene: TRBJ2-1; v_gene: TRBV10-3; CDR3aa: AISDDSGSSYNEQF
j_gene: TRBJ2-5; v_gene: TRBV5-6; CDR3aa: ASSSTDQETQY
j_gene: TRBJ2-7; v_gene: TRBV2; CDR3aa: ASEGQGAGEQY
j_gene: TRBJ2-3; v_gene: TRBV4-1; CDR3aa: ASSQVRRFRDTQY
j_gene: TRBJ2-7; v_gene: TRBV2; CDR3aa: ASSTRQGLEQY